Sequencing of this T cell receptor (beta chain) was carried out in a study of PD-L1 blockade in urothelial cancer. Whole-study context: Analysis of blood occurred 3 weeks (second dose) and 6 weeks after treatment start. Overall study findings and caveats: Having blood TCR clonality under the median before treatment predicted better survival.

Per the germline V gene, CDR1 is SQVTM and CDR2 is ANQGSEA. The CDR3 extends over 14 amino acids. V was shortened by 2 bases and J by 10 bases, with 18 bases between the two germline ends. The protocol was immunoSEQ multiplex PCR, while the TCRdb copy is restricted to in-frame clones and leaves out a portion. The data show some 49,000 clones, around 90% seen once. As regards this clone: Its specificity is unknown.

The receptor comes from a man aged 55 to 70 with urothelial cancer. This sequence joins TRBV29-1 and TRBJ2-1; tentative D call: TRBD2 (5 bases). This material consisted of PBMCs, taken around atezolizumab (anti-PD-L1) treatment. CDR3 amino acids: CSVEKDRFSGEQFF. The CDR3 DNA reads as TGCAGCGTTGAAAAGGACCGATTCTCGGGGGAGCAGTTCTTC.